This T cell receptor beta chain comes out of a study of identical twins. On this clonotype itself: Its antigen is as yet unknown.

Trimming removed 2 bases from V and 3 bases from J, with 13 bases in between. The germline gives CDR1 DFQATT, CDR2 SNEGSKA (reference sequence). This CDR3 region has 14 residues. General study findings and limits: Models underestimated how often monozygotic twins shared out-of-frame TCR alpha. Reduced insertions were recorded for abundant cord blood beta clonotypes, with no such pattern in memory repertoires. Twins shared beta out-of-frame sequences in excess, but this excess was weaker.

Template switching introduced a universal primer site, and the cDNA bore unique molecular identifiers. TCRdb reprocessed the 5' RACE reads via MiXCR and lists one record per CDR3 protein. There are 1.5 million to 2 million distinct CDR3 sequences in the sample; about 30% occur only once, and 0.25% to 0.3% lies in the top ten. This chain uses TRBV20-1 with TRBJ1-2, with D unclear. The receptor was derived from a newborn girl in good health. The sample was cord blood. The CDR3 region has the DNA TGCAGTGCTAGACAGGTTTCGCTTTACTATGGCTACACCTTC. Translated: CSARQVSLYYGYTF.